This T cell receptor (beta chain) was captured by sequencing in a study of blood T cell repertoires in COVID-19. Study overall: The United States, Italy and Spain were the sources of the acute and convalescent COVID-19 samples. PBMCs, B-cell-depleted T cells, or T cells were the source of the cDNA or gDNA that made up the material.

The germline gives CDR1 SNHLY, CDR2 FYNNEI. The CDR3 has 15 residues. V was clipped by 7 bases and J by 4 bases; unmatched bases: 12. TCRdb keeps only in-frame clones here, not all; method: immunoSEQ multiplex PCR. This table has about 30,000 clones, 80% appearing once. The sample was peripheral blood. This TCR derives from a woman aged 70 to 79 with acute or convalescent COVID-19. This rearrangement joins TRBV2 to TRBJ1-2; 7 bases match TRBD1. CDR3 in amino acids: CASTLNRGYGYGYTF. The CDR3 bases are TGTGCCAGCACCCTAAACAGGGGATACGGCTATGGCTACACCTTC.